Here is one T cell receptor (beta chain) with its context. These data originate in a study of OX40 agonist ivuxolimab in advanced cancers. TCRdb keeps only in-frame clones here, not all; method: immunoSEQ multiplex PCR. Among about 130,000 clones listed, around 90% were seen once. The TCR comes from an adult with an advanced solid tumor such as melanoma, head and neck, liver or kidney cancer. Sequenced material: CD4+ or CD8+ T cells sorted from blood, taken in a trial of the OX40 agonist ivuxolimab.

The CDR3 protein is CASSSSPDRIDEKLFF. CDR3 DNA: TGTGCCAGCAGCTCTAGCCCAGACAGGATAGATGAAAAACTGTTTTTT. The V and J genes are TRBV11-2 and TRBJ1-4; tentative D call: TRBD1 (6 bases). V lost 4 bases and J lost 6, with 18 bases in between. CDR1 SGHAT and CDR2 FQNNGV come from the germline V gene. The CDR3 contains 16 residues.